Each of the 30 T cell receptor beta chains below was sequenced from the same sample in a study of blood T cell repertoires in COVID-19. TCRdb's copy holds only in-frame clones and misses some; the assay was immunoSEQ multiplex PCR. The data show 140,000 or so clones, 70% to 85% seen once. The sequencing sample was made of peripheral blood. These receptors were collected from a man in his 60s with active or convalescent COVID-19.

This clone was observed a handful of times. The CDR3 here is CASSYRDSYEQYF. DNA for the CDR3: TGTGCCAGCAGTTACAGGGACAGCTACGAGCAGTACTTC. This chain connects TRBV6-6 to TRBJ2-7, with 7 positions matching TRBD1. The length of the CDR3 is 13 residues. After removal of 2 bases from V and 3 bases from J, the junction contained 1 base not matched to a gene. Germline assignment: CDR1 MNHNY and CDR2 SVGAGI (reference sequence).

The chain combines TRBV4-1 with TRBJ2-7, with D possibly being TRBD1 (5 bases). The V and J ends lost 1 base and 3 bases respectively, with 10 bases between them. The CDR3 sequence is 14 residues long. In germline, CDR1 is MGHRA, CDR2 YSYEKL. In DNA form, the CDR3 reads TGCGCCAGCAGCCAAGTCGAAGGGGTCTACGAGCAGTACTTC. Its translation: CASSQVEGVYEQYF.

CDR3 sequence (DNA): TGTGCCAGCAGCTTATCTTTGGACAGGCGCGGCTACACCTTC. Translating it yields CASSLSLDRRGYTF. This chain links TRBV11-2 with TRBJ1-2, with TRBD1 identical over 7 bases. The ends lost 2 bases at V and 8 bases at J; junction bases unmatched: 8. The CDR3 spans 14 residues. Germline V gives CDR1 SGHAT, CDR2 FQNNGV.

The gene calls are TRBV10-1 and TRBJ2-5; 7 bases are shared with TRBD1. V trimming: 4 bases; J trimming: 3 bases; junction bases outside the gene matches: 8. From germline, CDR1 is WNHNN and CDR2 SYGVQD (reference sequence). This CDR3 is built from 15 residues. The CDR3 here is CASSATRQGKETQYF. Written as DNA, the CDR3 is TGCGCCAGCAGTGCAACCCGACAGGGTAAAGAGACCCAGTACTTC.

For the CDR3, the DNA is TGTGCCACCAGTGAGGGAGTAAACACTGAAGCTTTCTTT. Translated: CATSEGVNTEAFF. The rearrangement uses TRBV24-1 and TRBJ1-1; D gene unclear. In germline, CDR1 is KGHDR, CDR2 SFDVKD. This CDR3 spans 13 amino acids. Trimming removed 4 bases at V and 2 bases at J, with 7 bases between.

The chain recombines TRBV27 with TRBJ1-4; possibly TRBD1 for D (5 bases). The CDR3 loop spans 13 amino acids. CDR1 MNHEY and CDR2 SMNVEV come from the germline V gene (reference sequence). V dropped 3 bases and J dropped 8 bases, with 10 bases sitting between them. The CDR3 DNA reads as TGTGCCAGCAGTTTCTCGGCAGGGGAAAAACTGTTTTTT. Translation: CASSFSAGEKLFF.

The chain links TRBV10-1 to TRBJ1-2; TRBD1 matches at 12 bases. With V trimmed by 6 bases and J by 8 bases, 10 bases remained unmatched. This CDR3 is built from 15 residues. CDR1 WNHNN and CDR2 SYGVQD come from the germline V gene (reference sequence). This chain's CDR3 is CASSPQGTGGQGYTF. CDR3 nucleotides: TGCGCCAGCAGCCCCCAAGGGACAGGGGGCCAAGGCTACACCTTC.

This chain joins TRBV30 and TRBJ1-1; TRBD1 agrees at 8 bases. CDR1 GTSNPN and CDR2 SVGIG come from the germline V gene (reference sequence). V shed 1 base, J shed 4 bases, and the junction held 8 bases outside the gene matches. This CDR3 contains 15 residues. The CDR3 loop reads CAWSARTGRGTEAFF. The CDR3 DNA reads as TGTGCCTGGAGTGCGAGGACAGGGCGAGGCACTGAAGCTTTCTTT. Drawing the rest from reference TRBV30 and TRBJ1-1, the complete variable domain is SQTIHQWPATLVQPVGSPLSLECTVEGTSNPNLYWYRQAAGRGLQLLFYSVGIGQISSEVPQNLSASRPQDRQFILSSKKLLLSDSGFYLCAWSARTGRGTEAFFGQGTRLTVV.

The chain uses TRBV29-1 and TRBJ1-2; D is uncertain. The length of the CDR3 is 19 residues. V was cut by 6 bases and J by 2 bases, with 31 bases left in between. Germline V lookup: CDR1 SQVTM, CDR2 ANQGSEA. The DNA of the CDR3 is TGCAGCGTCCTTGATGCGGTGGTGGGAGAAGTGAATTTAAACTATGGCTACACCTTC. Translated: CSVLDAVVGEVNLNYGYTF.

V gene TRBV18 combines with J gene TRBJ2-1; TRBD2 agrees at 13 bases. Trimming at V came to 5 bases and at J to 4 bases, leaving 8 bases not matched to a gene. This CDR3 is 17 amino acids long. The germline V gene encodes CDR1 KGHSH and CDR2 LQKENI. DNA for the CDR3: TGTGCCAGCTCAAACAAACCGGGACTAGCGGGGTACAATGAGCAGTTCTTC. Residues: CASSNKPGLAGYNEQFF.

This rearrangement joins TRBV7-8 to TRBJ2-1; D is unresolved. This CDR3 has 13 amino acids. Germline V lookup: CDR1 SGHVS, CDR2 FQNEAQ. V was cut by 1 base and J by 2 bases, with 3 bases left in between. This chain's CDR3 is CASSLDTYNEQFF. The DNA for the CDR3 is TGTGCCAGCAGCTTAGACACCTACAATGAGCAGTTCTTC.

J is TRBJ2-7 and V is TRBV7-6; 10 positions match TRBD2. With V trimmed by 4 bases and J by 7 bases, 25 bases remained unmatched. The CDR3 is 20 amino acids. Looked up from germline, CDR1 is SGHVS and CDR2 is FNYEAQ. CDR3 sequence reads: CASSSQGGRSASGGIGEQYF. The DNA for the CDR3 is TGTGCCAGCAGCTCCCAGGGGGGTCGTTCGGCTAGCGGGGGCATAGGTGAGCAGTACTTC.

The V gene is TRBV4-1, the J gene TRBJ1-6; D gene ambiguous. Per germline, CDR1 MGHRA and CDR2 YSYEKL. V dropped 0 bases and J dropped 3 bases, with 6 bases sitting between them. This CDR3 region has 15 residues. CDR3 amino acids: CASSQDHSYNSPLHF. Written as DNA, the CDR3 is TGCGCCAGCAGCCAAGATCACAGCTATAATTCACCCCTCCACTTT.

The V and J genes are TRBV24-1 and TRBJ2-1; no reliable D call. V was pared by 3 bases and J by 9 bases, with 20 bases between. This CDR3 contains 16 residues. Germline CDR1 and CDR2: KGHDR and SFDVKD. CDR3 DNA sequence: TGTGCCACCAGTGATCCTGCTAGAGGCCCAAAGGCTGAGCAGTTCTTC. This encodes CATSDPARGPKAEQFF.

The chain employs TRBV5-8 and TRBJ1-2, with TRBD1 matching 11 bases. CDR1 is SGHTS, CDR2 YDEGEE, per germline. Losses at the gene ends were 4 bases for V and 3 bases for J; bases not matched to a gene: 8. The CDR3 loop spans 16 amino acids. The CDR3 DNA follows: TGTGCCAGCAGCAAATCCGGGACAGGGGGACACTATGGCTACACCTTC. Amino acid sequence: CASSKSGTGGHYGYTF.

The chain has TRBV4-3 and TRBJ2-7; tentatively, D is TRBD2 (5 bases). Looked up from germline, CDR1 is LGHNA and CDR2 is YSLEER. V shed 2 bases and J shed 6 bases, with 26 bases lying between them. The CDR3 totals 18 residues. The CDR3 region has the DNA TGCGCCAGCAGCCAACCGCACACCCCACTCCCTCGGACTGTCGAGCAGTACGTC. This encodes CASSQPHTPLPRTVEQYV.

The chain employs TRBV5-6 and TRBJ2-2; 8 positions agree with TRBD2. J was trimmed by 7 bases and V by 1 base; bases with no gene match: 6. The CDR3 is made up of 15 amino acids. Germline CDR1 is SGHDT and CDR2 is YYEEEE. CDR3: CASSLSGSTGGELFF. CDR3 DNA sequence: TGTGCCAGCAGCTTGAGCGGGAGTACGGGCGGGGAGCTGTTTTTT. The full variable domain, rest sourced from reference TRBV5-6 and TRBJ2-2, is DAGVTQSPTHLIKTRGQQVTLRCSPKSGHDTVSWYQQALGQGPQFIFQYYEEEERQRGNFPDRFSGHQFPNYSSELNVNALLLGDSALYLCASSLSGSTGGELFFGEGSRLTVL.

CDR3 coding DNA: TGTGCCAGCAGTCCTTCGGGTGGCGTCACTGAAGCTTTCTTT. It encodes CASSPSGGVTEAFF. The V call is TRBV6-1, the J call TRBJ1-1; D is undetermined. Germline loops: CDR1 MNHNS, CDR2 SASEGT. The CDR3 is made up of 14 amino acids. The V and J ends lost 5 bases and 4 bases respectively, with 14 bases between them.

The V and J genes are TRBV9 and TRBJ2-5; perhaps TRBD2 as D (5 bases). Germline assignment: CDR1 SGDLS and CDR2 YYNGEE. The germline V and J ends were trimmed by 0 bases and 5 bases, with 11 bases remaining between them. The CDR3 runs to 14 residues. CDR3 in amino acids: CASSVGHGGETQYF. The CDR3 region has the DNA TGTGCCAGCAGCGTAGGACACGGCGGGGAGACCCAGTACTTC.

This clone was recorded only once. Other DNA sequences in the sample encode the same CDR3. V gene TRBV19 combines with J gene TRBJ1-5; D gene ambiguous. CDR1 and CDR2 (germline): LNHDA, SQIVND (reference sequence). V dropped 4 bases and J dropped 2 bases, with 3 bases sitting between them. The CDR3 is made up of 12 amino acids. CDR3 amino acids: CASSTGNQPQHF. The CDR3 DNA follows: TGTGCCAGTAGTACCGGCAATCAGCCCCAGCATTTT. The whole variable domain, remainder taken from reference TRBV19 and TRBJ1-5, is DGGITQSPKYLFRKEGQNVTLSCEQNLNHDAMYWYRQDPGQGLRLIYYSQIVNDFQKGDIAEGYSVSREKKESFPLTVTSAQKNPTAFYLCASSTGNQPQHFGDGTRLSIL.

Worth noting for this clone: Other nucleotide sequences in the sample specify the same CDR3. This sequence joins TRBV18 and TRBJ1-1, with D tentatively TRBD1 (5 bases). V was trimmed by 1 base and J by 1 base, leaving 7 bases between them. This CDR3 has 14 residues. The V gene's germline CDR1 is KGHSH and CDR2 LQKENI. CDR3 sequence reads: CASSPQGQNTEAFF. The CDR3 region has the DNA TGTGCCAGCTCACCACAGGGGCAGAACACTGAAGCTTTCTTT. Full variable domain (remainder filled in from reference TRBV18 and TRBJ1-1): NAGVMQNPRHLVRRRGQEARLRCSPMKGHSHVYWYRQLPEEGLKFMVYLQKENIIDESGMPKERFSAEFPKEGPSILRIQQVVRGDSAAYFCASSPQGQNTEAFFGQGTRLTVV.

The rearrangement uses TRBV2 and TRBJ2-4; weak D call: TRBD1 (5 bases). From germline, CDR1 is SNHLY and CDR2 FYNNEI. Between the trimmed V and J ends, which lost 2 bases and 4 bases, there was a span of 18 bases. The CDR3 extends over 17 amino acids. The CDR3 spells CASSETGRVGDKNIQYF. In nucleotides, the CDR3 is TGTGCCAGCAGTGAAACGGGCAGGGTTGGGGATAAAAACATTCAGTACTTC.

This sequence joins TRBV6-5 and TRBJ2-2, with a weak D call TRBD1 (7 bases). Trimming left V 7 bases short and J 1 base short, with 10 bases between. The CDR3 runs to 14 residues. Per germline, CDR1 MNHEY and CDR2 SVGAGI. The CDR3 protein is CASTQGGNTGELFF. The CDR3 DNA reads as TGTGCCAGCACCCAGGGGGGGAACACCGGGGAGCTGTTTTTT.

This clone was recorded once. The chain links TRBV4-1 to TRBJ1-1; D is uncertain. Germline values: CDR1 MGHRA, CDR2 YSYEKL. The CDR3 has 16 amino acids. Deletions cut 4 bases from V and 0 bases from J, with 15 bases between. The CDR3 DNA sequence: TGCGCCAGCAGCCGTGACATAAATCGGCTGAACACTGAAGCTTTCTTT. Translating gives CASSRDINRLNTEAFF.

The genes are TRBV11-2 and TRBJ1-2; 9 positions agree with TRBD1. After removal of 3 bases from V and 7 bases from J, the junction contained 6 bases not matched to a gene. This CDR3 is built from 14 residues. Germline lookup yields CDR1 SGHAT and CDR2 FQNNGV. The CDR3 loop reads CASSFWRDRAGYTF. CDR3 nucleotide sequence: TGTGCCAGCAGCTTTTGGAGGGACAGGGCTGGCTACACCTTC.

The chain couples TRBV27 to TRBJ2-3; no reliable D call. The ends were cut back, 4 bases at V and 0 bases at J, with 8 bases in the middle. This CDR3 spans 14 amino acids. Germline CDR1 is MNHEY and CDR2 is SMNVEV (reference sequence). The CDR3 region is CASSWLTSTDTQYF. CDR3 nucleotides: TGTGCCAGCAGTTGGTTGACTAGCACAGATACGCAGTATTTT.

The chain has TRBV20-1 and TRBJ2-3; TRBD2 agrees at 13 bases. The germline V gene has CDR1 DFQATT and CDR2 SNEGSKA (reference sequence). This CDR3 region has 15 residues. V dropped 3 bases and J dropped 1; count of bases not matched to a gene: 1. This CDR3 is CSASGLAGGTDTQYF. In nucleotides, the CDR3 is TGCAGTGCTAGTGGACTAGCGGGAGGCACAGATACGCAGTATTTT.

The J gene is TRBJ2-1, the V gene TRBV6-5, with D perhaps matching TRBD1 (5 bases). CDR1 MNHEY and CDR2 SVGAGI come from the germline V gene. The CDR3 is 15 amino acids. Deletions cut 5 bases from V and 0 bases from J, with 11 bases between. CDR3 bases: TGTGCCAGCAGTCCCGCCAGGGTCTCCTACAATGAGCAGTTCTTC. Protein: CASSPARVSYNEQFF.

In its sample, this clone was seen a few times. The chain uses TRBV27 and TRBJ2-2; perhaps TRBD1 as D (6 bases). Germline values: CDR1 MNHEY, CDR2 SMNVEV (reference sequence). Trimming took 0 bases from V and 5 from J, leaving 10 bases between them. The CDR3 has 15 amino acids. This CDR3 reads CASSLSGGGTGELFF. In DNA form, the CDR3 reads TGTGCCAGCAGTTTATCAGGGGGTGGTACCGGGGAGCTGTTTTTT.

This chain connects TRBV6-5 to TRBJ1-2, with a possible D match to TRBD1 (6 bases). Trimming stripped 6 bases from V and 7 bases from J, with 15 bases between. The CDR3 totals 13 residues. In germline, CDR1 is MNHEY, CDR2 SVGAGI. The CDR3: CASSSNRDRGYTF. The CDR3 region has the DNA TGTGCCAGCAGCAGTAACAGGGATCGTGGCTACACCTTC.